The present TCR beta chain was sequenced within a study of response to subunit inactivated influenza vaccine listed by TCRdb under 2018. With regard to the full study: To follow how T cells responded to a trivalent subunit inactivated influenza vaccine, the researchers relied on deep quantitative profiling of the T cell receptor repertoire. Results the study describes overall, beyond this receptor: It was suggested by the authors that each seasonal influenza vaccination may recruit only a limited number of new T cells.

Including the terminal cysteine and phenylalanine, the CDR3 comprises 16 residues. Only the CDR3 DNA is retained, 48 bases long and in frame from the first base. V has 6 bases trimmed and J has 4 bases trimmed; junction bases matching no gene number 12. CDR1 and CDR2 (SQVTM, ANQGSEA) derive from the germline V gene. This clonotype was seen ten or more times. Which antigen it targets is not known. The input lacks base qualities; no much larger clone sits a single base away. Library construction relied on RT-PCR. The run used an Illumina HiSeq 2500. The public reads were reanalyzed by TCRdb: fastp trimming at Q25, MiXCR alignment, in-frame beta chains only. Rows merge per CDR3 protein into single entries with the most common DNA and genes. The sample yields around 530,000 distinct CDR3 sequences; approximately 15% were counted once. The ten largest make up approximately 3% of the sample.

This TCR came from a man aged 50 to 69 who received an inactivated influenza vaccine. Donor details come from another sample of the same person, matched by shared clones. The sequencing used CD4+ T cells sorted from PBMCs, collected less than 25 months after vaccination. The chain was built from TRBV29-1 and TRBJ2-1, with TRBD2 matching 10 junction bases. The CDR3 region: CSVEIGLAETYNEQFF. The nucleotide sequence reads TGCAGCGTGGAAATCGGACTAGCGGAAACGTACAATGAGCAGTTCTTC.